The present entry profiles one TCR beta chain with its context. The antigen is undetermined. A 5'RACE template switching approach incorporating UMIs was used to make TCR beta cDNA. From the 5' RACE reads, TCRdb lists one entry per CDR3 protein and no DNA. Its table records 150,000 to 180,000 distinct CDR3 sequences. This entry is derived from a study of T cells expressing NK-cell markers. The CDR3 runs to 16 residues. Germline loops: CDR1 GTSNPN, CDR2 SVGIG (reference sequence). Study-level results: Dominance of the CD3+CD56-NKG2C+ fraction by these clonotypes also held in several donors.

The sequence was collected from a woman between 50 and 59 years old in good health. This rearrangement joins TRBV30 to TRBJ2-2; TCRdb's D call of TRBD2 is untestable without DNA. The sequenced material came from blood T cells: a sorted CD56 or NKG2C T cell subset, CD4+ or CD8+ T cells, or bulk PBMC T cells (not recorded which). The CDR3 reads CARGKAGVFGTGELFF.